The 22 T cell receptor beta chains presented below share a single source sample, sequenced in a study of CD8 T cells in ankylosing spondylitis. TCRdb used MiXCR to reprocess the 5' RACE reads, holding one entry per CDR3 protein. This repertoire shows hundreds of thousands of distinct CDR3 sequences, 20% to 25% found once; its top ten account for about 4%. Input material: blood, either unsorted or a sorted T cell fraction (not recorded which). The receptor source for this set is a female donor with ankylosing spondylitis or in good health (not recorded which).

The CDR3 spells CASSRRDRAEKLFF. CDR3 DNA: TGTGCCAGCAGTCGCAGGGACAGGGCGGAAAAACTGTTTTTT. V and J are TRBV12-3 or TRBV12-4 and TRBJ1-4; 9 bases agree with TRBD1. V shed 5 bases, J shed 8 bases, and the junction held 6 bases outside the gene matches. The CDR3 has 14 residues.

The genes are TRBV11-1 and TRBJ2-1; TRBD2 agrees at 10 bases. After removal of 3 bases from V and 7 bases from J, the junction contained 9 bases not matched to a gene. The germline CDR1 and CDR2 sequences are SGHAT and FQDESV (reference sequence). The CDR3 has 16 residues. CDR3 sequence: CASSFNTGLARNEQFF. CDR3 bases: TGTGCCAGCAGCTTCAATACGGGACTAGCGAGAAATGAGCAGTTCTTC.

The chain is built from TRBV29-1 and TRBJ2-7, with 10 nucleotides matching TRBD1. Germline-derived CDR1 and CDR2 are SQVTM and ANQGSEA. CDR3 length equals 14 residues. The J segment lost 2 bases and the V segment lost 5 bases, leaving 6 bases of the junction unmatched. The CDR3 DNA reads as TGCAGCGTTATGACAGGGGGCGCCCCCTACGAGCAGTACTTC. Translating it yields CSVMTGGAPYEQYF.

This clonotype was picked up one time. This sequence joins TRBV12-3 or TRBV12-4 and TRBJ2-3, with D possibly TRBD2 on 7 matching bases. The CDR3 loop spans 14 amino acids. Trimming stripped 0 bases from V and 11 bases from J, with 15 bases between. The DNA of the CDR3 is TGTGCCAGCAGTTTAGCGCCGGAGGGAGGGGGGCAGTATTTT. Protein product: CASSLAPEGGGQYF.

Only a few counts were recorded for this clonotype. The chain carries TRBV6-1 and TRBJ2-7, with no clear D. Trimming removed 1 base from V and 4 bases from J, with 5 bases in between. Germline-derived CDR1 and CDR2 are MNHNS and SASEGT. The CDR3 has 12 residues. CDR3 bases: TGTGCCAGCAGTGAAGGAGTTTACGAGCAGTACTTC. It is translated as CASSEGVYEQYF.

J is TRBJ2-5 and V is TRBV20-1, with no clear D. There are 13 residues in the CDR3. Germline values: CDR1 DFQATT, CDR2 SNEGSKA (reference sequence). V was cut by 1 base and J by 4 bases, with 10 bases left in between. DNA for the CDR3: TGCAGTGCTAGAGTCCCCCCCGGAGAGACCCAGTACTTC. It yields the protein CSARVPPGETQYF.

V gene TRBV20-1 combines with J gene TRBJ2-1; D may be TRBD2 (6 bases). Trimming stripped 1 base from V and 7 bases from J, with 11 bases between. The length of the CDR3 is 13 residues. Germline CDR1 reads DFQATT; CDR2 reads SNEGSKA (reference sequence). The CDR3 region is CSARAGLMNEQFF. DNA of the CDR3: TGCAGTGCTAGAGCGGGACTCATGAATGAGCAGTTCTTC.

This clonotype was detected a few times. This chain joins TRBV20-1 and TRBJ2-1; TRBD2 matches at 8 bases. The CDR3 length is 15 residues. In germline, CDR1 is DFQATT, CDR2 SNEGSKA (reference sequence). V lost 4 bases and J lost 12; bases outside the gene matches: 17. CDR3 region: CSAILSVAGHLGQFF. CDR3 in DNA: TGCAGTGCTATTCTGTCGGTAGCGGGGCATCTGGGGCAGTTCTTC.

The table lists this clonotype with many counts. The chain links TRBV29-1 to TRBJ2-7; possible D gene TRBD1, 5 bases. Germline assignment: CDR1 SQVTM and CDR2 ANQGSEA. Deletions cut 6 bases from V and 2 bases from J, with 17 bases between. CDR3 length equals 14 residues. CDR3 amino acids: CSVLLTVPPYEQYF. DNA for the CDR3: TGCAGCGTACTCCTGACAGTCCCTCCCTACGAGCAGTACTTC.

In this sample, this clonotype turned up a few times. V gene TRBV24-1 combines with J gene TRBJ2-7, with 8 bases that match TRBD1. Germline V CDR1 and CDR2: KGHDR, SFDVKD. The CDR3 runs to 16 residues. Losses at the gene ends were 4 bases for V and 1 base for J; bases not matched to a gene: 8. CDR3 coding DNA: TGTGCCACCAGTGAATCAGGACAGGGTGGGTCCTACGAGCAGTACTTC. It encodes CATSESGQGGSYEQYF.

In its sample, this clonotype was seen once. This chain connects TRBV21-1 to TRBJ2-1; TRBD1 is the table's D call and was not checked against the DNA. TRBV21-1 is designated a pseudogene. The CDR3 runs 16 residues. The CDR3 nucleotides read TGTGCCAGCAGGAGGGGGCCCCCGGGCCGGGACAATGAGCAGTTCTTC. Protein: CASRRGPPGRDNEQFF.

The genes are TRBV12-3 or TRBV12-4 and TRBJ2-1; the match to TRBD2 covers 11 bases. Trimming cost V 5 bases and J 15 bases; bases outside gene matches: 12. The CDR3 sequence is 14 residues long. CDR3 region: CASSRLAGRLPRFF. In DNA, the CDR3 is TGTGCCAGCAGTCGACTAGCGGGAAGGTTACCTCGGTTCTTC.

This clonotype was seen a handful of times. The chain's CDR3 is CASTMNRRGEAFF. The CDR3 DNA reads TGTGCCAGCACTATGAACCGCCGGGGTGAAGCTTTCTTT. The J gene is TRBJ1-1, the V gene TRBV3-1, with D hard to call. CDR1 is LGHDT, CDR2 YNNKEL, per germline (reference sequence). This CDR3 is built from 13 residues. V lost 7 bases, J lost 7 bases, and 16 bases lay in between.

This clonotype has just a few counts. The V gene is TRBV6-5, the J gene TRBJ1-4; maybe TRBD1 (6 bases). Germline V gene data show CDR1 as MNHEY and CDR2 as SVGAGI. The CDR3 has 14 residues. V lost 2 bases, J lost 8 bases, and 12 bases lay in between. The CDR3 DNA follows: TGTGCCAGCAGTTACGGCGGGGGCGCGGAAAAACTGTTTTTT. This encodes CASSYGGGAEKLFF.

In this sample, this clonotype turned up many times. This chain connects TRBV29-1 to TRBJ2-4; a weak D match, TRBD1 (6 bases). V shed 0 bases and J shed 1 base, with 7 bases lying between them. This CDR3 spans 14 amino acids. Germline V gives CDR1 SQVTM, CDR2 ANQGSEA. The CDR3 DNA reads as TGCAGCGTTGAAGAAGGGGGTGCCAAAAACATTCAGTACTTC. Translated, it gives CSVEEGGAKNIQYF.

This clonotype was counted only a few times. The chain links TRBV25-1 to TRBJ2-7; 8 bases are shared with TRBD2. The V gene's germline CDR1 is MGHDK and CDR2 SYGVNS. The CDR3 loop spans 16 amino acids. The junction had 10 bases not matched to a gene; V was cut back by 5 bases and J by 1 base. CDR3 in amino acids: CASSPRAGERSYEQYF. CDR3 DNA: TGTGCCAGCAGTCCCCGAGCGGGAGAAAGGTCCTACGAGCAGTACTTC.

This chain joins TRBV20-1 and TRBJ2-5; no clear D. V was trimmed by 1 base and J by 5 bases, leaving 11 bases between them. The V gene's germline CDR1 is DFQATT and CDR2 SNEGSKA (reference sequence). The CDR3 contains 13 residues. The CDR3 nucleotides are TGCAGTGCTAGAGGGAACAACGGGGAGACCCAGTACTTC. This gives the protein CSARGNNGETQYF.

The J gene is TRBJ1-5, the V gene TRBV14; D is unresolved. The germline gives CDR1 SGHDN, CDR2 FVKESK. This CDR3 is built from 13 residues. Trimming removed 1 base at V and 3 bases at J, with 4 bases between. The CDR3: CASSQGDNQPQHF. DNA for the CDR3: TGTGCCAGCAGCCAAGGGGACAATCAGCCCCAGCATTTT.

The table lists this clonotype with many counts. V is TRBV6-2 or TRBV6-3 and J is TRBJ2-7, with TRBD1 matching 8 bases. From germline, CDR1 is MNHEY and CDR2 SVGEGT. J was trimmed by 3 bases and V by 5 bases; bases with no gene match: 9. This CDR3 is built from 15 residues. The CDR3 coding sequence is TGTGCCAGCAGTCTCTCCCGGACAGGGCGCTACGAGCAGTACTTC. Amino acid sequence: CASSLSRTGRYEQYF.

This clonotype was seen at least ten times. The V call is TRBV9, the J call TRBJ2-1; 9 bases line up with TRBD2. The trim removed 0 bases at V and 4 bases at J, leaving 5 bases unmatched. Germline V CDR1 and CDR2: SGDLS, YYNGEE. The CDR3 totals 16 residues. The CDR3: CASSVGRLAEYNEQFF. CDR3 bases: TGTGCCAGCAGCGTAGGAAGACTAGCGGAATACAATGAGCAGTTCTTC.

The J gene is TRBJ2-7, the V gene TRBV15; 8 bases agree with TRBD1. Trimming removed 1 base from V and 4 bases from J; junction bases left unmatched: 9. The CDR3 is 16 amino acids. Germline V gene lookup returns CDR1 LNHNV and CDR2 YYDKDF (reference sequence). The DNA for the CDR3 is TGTGCCACCAGCAGAGTCGACAGGGGTGTTCGGTACGAGCAGTACTTC. This translates into CATSRVDRGVRYEQYF.

This clonotype was seen a few times. The chain employs TRBV20-1 and TRBJ2-1, with D possibly TRBD2 on 5 matching bases. Trimming stripped 3 bases from V and 7 bases from J, with 22 bases between. The CDR3 is 16 residues long. Germline loops: CDR1 DFQATT, CDR2 SNEGSKA (reference sequence). CDR3 bases: TGCAGTGCTAGTGGAGACTACACCGCTAAAAGAAATGAGCAGTTCTTC. Encoded protein: CSASGDYTAKRNEQFF.